This TCR beta chain was recorded in a study of cytomegalovirus exposure and HLA in healthy donors. Broader study findings: Later analysis showed TCR association rates varying by HLA locus, highest for DRB1 and lowest for HLA-C.

About this clone: The target antigen is unknown.

V gave up 3 bases and J gave up 3 bases; unmatched junction bases: 4. The CDR3 runs to 14 residues. Germline CDR1 is SGHDT and CDR2 is YYEEEE. Primers for the PCR totalled 60 Vbeta and 13 Jbeta. Some clones are missing from TCRdb's copy, which holds only in-frame ones; the method was immunoSEQ multiplex PCR. The sample consists of roughly 150,000 clones, around 74% of them appearing once. The sequence derives from a man aged 18 to 30 in good health and CMV-seronegative. This chain joins TRBV5-6 and TRBJ2-7; 9 bases are shared with TRBD2. The sequencing input was PBMCs. The chain's CDR3 is CASSSSTSGYEQYF. The CDR3 nucleotides are TGTGCCAGCAGCTCCTCGACTAGCGGCTACGAGCAGTACTTC.